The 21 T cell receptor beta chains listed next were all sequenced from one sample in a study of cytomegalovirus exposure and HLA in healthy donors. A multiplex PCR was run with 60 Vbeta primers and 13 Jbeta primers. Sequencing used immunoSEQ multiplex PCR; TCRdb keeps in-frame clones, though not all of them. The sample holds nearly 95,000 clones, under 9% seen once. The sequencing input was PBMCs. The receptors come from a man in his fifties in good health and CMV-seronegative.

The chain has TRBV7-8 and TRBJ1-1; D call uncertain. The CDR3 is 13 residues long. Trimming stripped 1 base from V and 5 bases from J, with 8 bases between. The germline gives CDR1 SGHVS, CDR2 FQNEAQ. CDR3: CASSLGGRTEAFF. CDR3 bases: TGTGCCAGCAGCTTAGGTGGGAGGACTGAAGCTTTCTTT.

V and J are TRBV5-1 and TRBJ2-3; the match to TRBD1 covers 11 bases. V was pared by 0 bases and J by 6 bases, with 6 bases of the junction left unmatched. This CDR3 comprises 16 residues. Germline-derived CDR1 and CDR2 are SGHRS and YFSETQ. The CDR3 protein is CASSLAGQGAGDTQYF. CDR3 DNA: TGCGCCAGCAGCTTGGCTGGACAGGGGGCAGGGGATACGCAGTATTTT.

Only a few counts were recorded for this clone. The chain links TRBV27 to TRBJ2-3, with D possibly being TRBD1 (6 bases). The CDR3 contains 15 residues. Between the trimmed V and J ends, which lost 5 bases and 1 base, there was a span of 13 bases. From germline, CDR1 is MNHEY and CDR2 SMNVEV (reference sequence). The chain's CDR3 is CASSPRGFGTDTQYF. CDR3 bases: TGTGCCAGCAGTCCCAGGGGTTTCGGCACAGATACGCAGTATTTT.

CDR3 amino acids: CATLGRQRPSYGYTF. The CDR3, as DNA: TGTGCCACCCTCGGGAGGCAGAGACCATCCTATGGCTACACCTTC. The chain is built from TRBV19 and TRBJ1-2; D is uncertain. Germline V CDR1 and CDR2: LNHDA, SQIVND (reference sequence). This CDR3 comprises 15 residues. V dropped 10 bases and J dropped 4 bases, with 22 bases sitting between them. Full variable domain (remainder filled in from reference TRBV19 and TRBJ1-2): DGGITQSPKYLFRKEGQNVTLSCEQNLNHDAMYWYRQDPGQGLRLIYYSQIVNDFQKGDIAEGYSVSREKKESFPLTVTSAQKNPTAFYLCATLGRQRPSYGYTFGSGTRLTVV.

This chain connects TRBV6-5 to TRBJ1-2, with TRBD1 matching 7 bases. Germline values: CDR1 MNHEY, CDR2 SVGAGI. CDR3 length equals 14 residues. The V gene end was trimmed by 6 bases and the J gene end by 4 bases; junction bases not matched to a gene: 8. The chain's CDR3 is CASRRGQDLYGYTF. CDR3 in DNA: TGTGCCAGCAGACGTGGACAGGACCTCTATGGCTACACCTTC.

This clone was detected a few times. CDR3: CASSSAGDSQETQYF. The CDR3 DNA sequence: TGTGCCAGCAGCTCAGCGGGGGACTCCCAAGAGACCCAGTACTTC. The genes are TRBV7-9 and TRBJ2-5, with 8 bases matching TRBD2. V gave up 4 bases and J gave up 1 base; unmatched junction bases: 5. This CDR3 has 15 amino acids. Germline values: CDR1 SEHNR, CDR2 FQNEAQ (reference sequence).

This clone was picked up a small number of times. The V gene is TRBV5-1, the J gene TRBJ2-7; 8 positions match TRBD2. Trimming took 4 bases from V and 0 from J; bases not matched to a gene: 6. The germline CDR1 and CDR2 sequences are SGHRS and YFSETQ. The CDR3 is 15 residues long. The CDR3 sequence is CASSMGTRGSYEQYF. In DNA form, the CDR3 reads TGCGCCAGCAGCATGGGGACTAGAGGCTCCTACGAGCAGTACTTC.

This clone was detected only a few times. CDR3: CASSLGSSYEQYF. CDR3 nucleotides: TGTGCCAGCAGCTTGGGGAGCTCCTACGAGCAGTACTTC. This sequence joins TRBV28 and TRBJ2-7, with D possibly being TRBD2 (5 bases). Germline V gene lookup returns CDR1 MDHEN and CDR2 SYDVKM. The V end lost 6 bases, the J end lost 0 bases, and 9 bases lay between the germline ends. The CDR3 has 13 residues. Drawing the rest from reference TRBV28 and TRBJ2-7, the complete variable domain is DVKVTQSSRYLVKRTGEKVFLECVQDMDHENMFWYRQDPGLGLRLIYFSYDVKMKEKGDIPEGYSVSREKKERFSLILESASTNQTSMYLCASSLGSSYEQYFGPGTRLTVT.

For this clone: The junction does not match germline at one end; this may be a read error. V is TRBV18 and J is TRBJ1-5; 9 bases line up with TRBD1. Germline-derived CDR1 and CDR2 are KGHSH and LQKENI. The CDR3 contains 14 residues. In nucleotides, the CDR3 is TGTGCCAGCTCACCCGGACAGGGGAATCGGCCCCAGCATTTT. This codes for CASSPGQGNRPQHF.

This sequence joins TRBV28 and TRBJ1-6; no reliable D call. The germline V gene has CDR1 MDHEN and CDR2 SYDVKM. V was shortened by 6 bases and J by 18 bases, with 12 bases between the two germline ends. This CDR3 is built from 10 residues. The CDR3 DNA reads TGTGCCAGCAGCGGCGGACTACACCACTTT. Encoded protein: CASSGGLHHF.

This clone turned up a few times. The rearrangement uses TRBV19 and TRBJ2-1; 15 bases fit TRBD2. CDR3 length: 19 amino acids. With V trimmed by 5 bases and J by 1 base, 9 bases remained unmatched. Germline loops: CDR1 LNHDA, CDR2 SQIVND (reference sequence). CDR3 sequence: CASSLGLAGGGGSYNEQFF. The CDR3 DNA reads TGTGCCAGTAGTCTCGGACTAGCGGGAGGGGGGGGGTCCTACAATGAGCAGTTCTTC.

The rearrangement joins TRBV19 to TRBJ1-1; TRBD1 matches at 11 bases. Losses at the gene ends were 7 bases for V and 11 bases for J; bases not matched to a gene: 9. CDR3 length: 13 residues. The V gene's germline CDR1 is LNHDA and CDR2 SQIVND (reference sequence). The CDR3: CASILDRGHRAFF. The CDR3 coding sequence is TGTGCCAGTATCCTGGACAGGGGGCATCGTGCTTTCTTT. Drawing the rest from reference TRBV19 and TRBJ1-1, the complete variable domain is DGGITQSPKYLFRKEGQNVTLSCEQNLNHDAMYWYRQDPGQGLRLIYYSQIVNDFQKGDIAEGYSVSREKKESFPLTVTSAQKNPTAFYLCASILDRGHRAFFGQGTRLTVV.

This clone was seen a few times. The CDR3 is CATRQGSPGNYGYTF. CDR3 bases: TGCGCCACCCGACAGGGTTCCCCTGGGAACTATGGCTACACCTTC. V and J are TRBV5-1 and TRBJ1-2, with 7 bases lining up with TRBD1. The V gene's germline CDR1 is SGHRS and CDR2 YFSETQ. The CDR3 has 15 residues. V trimming: 9 bases; J trimming: 2 bases; junction bases outside the gene matches: 13.

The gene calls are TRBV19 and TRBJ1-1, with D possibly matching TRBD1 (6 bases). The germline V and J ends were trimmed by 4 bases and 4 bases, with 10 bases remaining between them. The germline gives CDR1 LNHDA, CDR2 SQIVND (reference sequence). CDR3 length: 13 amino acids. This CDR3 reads CASSNTGITEAFF. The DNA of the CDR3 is TGTGCCAGTAGTAATACAGGGATCACTGAAGCTTTCTTT.

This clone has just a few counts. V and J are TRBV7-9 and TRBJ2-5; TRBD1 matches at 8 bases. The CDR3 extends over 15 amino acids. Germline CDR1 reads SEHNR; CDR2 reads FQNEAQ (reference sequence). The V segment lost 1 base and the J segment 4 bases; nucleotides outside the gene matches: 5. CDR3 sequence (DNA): TGTGCCAGCAGCTTAGTATCAGGGGGCCCAGAGACCCAGTACTTC. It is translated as CASSLVSGGPETQYF.

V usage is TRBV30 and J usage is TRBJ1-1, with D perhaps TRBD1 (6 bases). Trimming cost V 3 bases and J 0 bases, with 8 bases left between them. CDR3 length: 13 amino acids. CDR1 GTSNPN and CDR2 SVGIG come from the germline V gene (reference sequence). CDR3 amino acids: CAWSRQVNTEAFF. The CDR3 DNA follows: TGTGCCTGGAGCAGACAGGTGAACACTGAAGCTTTCTTT.

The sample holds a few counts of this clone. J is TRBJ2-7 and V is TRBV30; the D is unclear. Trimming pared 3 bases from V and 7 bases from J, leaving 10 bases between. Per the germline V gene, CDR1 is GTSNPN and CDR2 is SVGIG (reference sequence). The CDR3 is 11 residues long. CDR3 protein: CAWSGLGEQYF. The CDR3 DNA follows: TGTGCCTGGAGCGGCCTCGGGGAGCAGTACTTC.

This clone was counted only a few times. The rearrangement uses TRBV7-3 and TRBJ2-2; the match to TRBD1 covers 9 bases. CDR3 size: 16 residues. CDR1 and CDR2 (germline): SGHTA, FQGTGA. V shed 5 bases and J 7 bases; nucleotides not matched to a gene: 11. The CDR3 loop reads CASSLSPGQGSGELFF. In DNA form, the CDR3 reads TGTGCCAGCAGCCTCAGTCCCGGACAGGGGAGCGGGGAGCTGTTTTTT.

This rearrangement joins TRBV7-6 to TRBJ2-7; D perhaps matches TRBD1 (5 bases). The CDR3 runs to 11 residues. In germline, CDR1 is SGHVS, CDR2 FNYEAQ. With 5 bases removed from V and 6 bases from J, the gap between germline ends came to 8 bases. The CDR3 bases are TGTGCCAGCAGCGCAGGGCCCGAGCAGTACTTC. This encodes CASSAGPEQYF.

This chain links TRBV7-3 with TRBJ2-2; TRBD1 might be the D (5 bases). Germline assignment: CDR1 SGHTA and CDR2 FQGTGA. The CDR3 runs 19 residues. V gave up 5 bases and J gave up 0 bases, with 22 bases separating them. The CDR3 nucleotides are TGTGCCAGCAGCCAAAGGCCCCAGGGTTGGAGTCCGAACACCGGGGAGCTGTTTTTT. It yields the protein CASSQRPQGWSPNTGELFF.

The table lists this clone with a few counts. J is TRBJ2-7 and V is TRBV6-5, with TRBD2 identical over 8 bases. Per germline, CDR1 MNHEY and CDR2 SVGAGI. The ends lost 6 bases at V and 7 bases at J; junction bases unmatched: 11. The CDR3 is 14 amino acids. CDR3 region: CASRRTSSAGEQYF. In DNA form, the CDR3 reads TGTGCCAGCAGAAGGACTAGCTCAGCGGGTGAGCAGTACTTC.